This TCR beta chain was captured in a study of blood T cell repertoires in COVID-19. Sequencing was performed with immunoSEQ multiplex PCR; in TCRdb, only in-frame clones are kept and a portion is missing. The sample includes about 370,000 clones, 90% to 95% seen only once; the top ten take just over 0.85%. Participants spanned ages about 18 to 100 years and resided in 24 US areas. J gave up 6 bases and V 8 bases, and 10 bases lay outside the gene matches. This CDR3 is 14 amino acids long. The germline V gene encodes CDR1 SNHLY and CDR2 FYNNEI. Sequenced: PBMCs or T cells enriched from blood (not recorded which). This rearrangement joins TRBV2 to TRBJ2-1, with 7 positions matching TRBD1. This clonotype was obtained from a woman aged 40 to 50 who had been exposed to COVID-19. The DNA for the CDR3 is TGTGCCAGCCGTCGGACAGGAACCTCCAATGAGCAGTTCTTC. It codes for CASRRTGTSNEQFF.